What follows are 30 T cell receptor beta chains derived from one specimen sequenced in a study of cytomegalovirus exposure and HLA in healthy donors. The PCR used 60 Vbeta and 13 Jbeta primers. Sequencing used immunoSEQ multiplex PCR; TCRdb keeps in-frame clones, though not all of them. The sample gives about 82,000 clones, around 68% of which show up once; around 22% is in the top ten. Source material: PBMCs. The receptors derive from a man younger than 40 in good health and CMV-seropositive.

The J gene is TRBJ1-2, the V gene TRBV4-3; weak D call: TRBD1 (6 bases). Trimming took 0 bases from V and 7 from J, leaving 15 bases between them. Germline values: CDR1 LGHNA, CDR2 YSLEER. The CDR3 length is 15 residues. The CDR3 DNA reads TGCGCCAGCAGCCAAGATCGTAGCGGGGGCAGTGGCTACACCTTC. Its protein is CASSQDRSGGSGYTF.

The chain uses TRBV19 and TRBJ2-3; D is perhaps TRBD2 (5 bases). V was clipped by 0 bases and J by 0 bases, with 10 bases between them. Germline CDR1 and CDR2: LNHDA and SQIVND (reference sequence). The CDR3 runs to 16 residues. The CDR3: CASSIERTSSTDTQYF. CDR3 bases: TGTGCCAGTAGTATAGAGAGGACTTCTAGCACAGATACGCAGTATTTT.

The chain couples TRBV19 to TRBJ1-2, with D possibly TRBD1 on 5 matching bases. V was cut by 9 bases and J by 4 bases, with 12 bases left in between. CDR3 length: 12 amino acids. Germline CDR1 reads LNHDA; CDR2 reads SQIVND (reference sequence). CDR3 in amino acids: CASTGTSYGYTF. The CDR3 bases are TGTGCCAGCACAGGAACCTCCTATGGCTACACCTTC.

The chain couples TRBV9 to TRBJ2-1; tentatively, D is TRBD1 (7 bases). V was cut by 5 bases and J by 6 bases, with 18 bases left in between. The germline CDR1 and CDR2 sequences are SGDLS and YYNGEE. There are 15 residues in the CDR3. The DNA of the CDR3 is TGTGCCAGCAGTGAAACAGGGGCGGAGGGCAATGAGCAGTTCTTC. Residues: CASSETGAEGNEQFF.

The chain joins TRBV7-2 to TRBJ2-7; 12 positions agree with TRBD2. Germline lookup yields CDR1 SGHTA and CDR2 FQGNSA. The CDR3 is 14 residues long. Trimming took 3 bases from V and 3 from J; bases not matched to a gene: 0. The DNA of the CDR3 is TGTGCCAGCAGCTTGACTAGCGGGAGCTACGAGCAGTACTTC. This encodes CASSLTSGSYEQYF.

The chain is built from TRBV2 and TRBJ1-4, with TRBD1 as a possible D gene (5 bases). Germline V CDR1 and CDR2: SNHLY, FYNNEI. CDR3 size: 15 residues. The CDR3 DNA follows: TGTGCTCAAGTCAAGGGGTCGGGTATTGGTGAAAAACTGTTTTTT. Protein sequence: CAQVKGSGIGEKLFF.

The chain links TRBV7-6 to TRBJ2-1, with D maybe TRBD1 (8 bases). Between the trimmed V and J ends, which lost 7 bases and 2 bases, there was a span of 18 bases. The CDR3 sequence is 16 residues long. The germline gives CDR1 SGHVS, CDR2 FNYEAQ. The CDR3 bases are TGTGCCAGCACCCAGGGGGCGGGAGACGCCTACAATGAGCAGTTCTTC. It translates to CASTQGAGDAYNEQFF.

The CDR3 nucleotides read TGCGCCAGCAGCGGCGACAGGGTAGACGAAAAACTGTTTTTT. This translates into CASSGDRVDEKLFF. V usage is TRBV5-1 and J usage is TRBJ1-4, with 7 nucleotides matching TRBD1. Germline CDR1 is SGHRS and CDR2 is YFSETQ. The junction had 8 bases not matched to a gene; V was cut back by 4 bases and J by 8 bases. CDR3 length: 14 amino acids.

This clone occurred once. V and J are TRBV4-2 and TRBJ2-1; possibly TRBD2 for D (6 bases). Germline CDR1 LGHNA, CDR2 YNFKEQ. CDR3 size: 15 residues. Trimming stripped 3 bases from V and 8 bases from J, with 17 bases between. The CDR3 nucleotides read TGTGCCAGCAGCCAGGGGACTTTAGTCTCAGATGAGCAGTTCTTC. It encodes CASSQGTLVSDEQFF.

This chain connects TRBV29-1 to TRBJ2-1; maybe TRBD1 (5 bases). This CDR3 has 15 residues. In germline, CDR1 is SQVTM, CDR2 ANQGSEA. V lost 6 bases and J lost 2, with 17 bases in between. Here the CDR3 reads CSVDPGIVPYNEQFF. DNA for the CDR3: TGCAGCGTGGATCCAGGGATTGTACCCTACAATGAGCAGTTCTTC.

CDR3 in DNA: TGTGCCAGCAGCGTATTCAGCGGGGACAACACCGGGGAGCTGTTTTTT. Its protein product is CASSVFSGDNTGELFF. The chain recombines TRBV9 with TRBJ2-2; 7 nucleotides align to TRBD2. The germline gives CDR1 SGDLS, CDR2 YYNGEE. The ends lost 1 base at V and 2 bases at J; junction bases unmatched: 5. CDR3 length: 16 amino acids. Looking up the rest from reference TRBV9 and TRBJ2-2 gives the full variable domain: DSGVTQTPKHLITATGQRVTLRCSPRSGDLSVYWYQQSLDQGLQFLIQYYNGEERAKGNILERFSAQQFPDLHSELNLSSLELGDSALYFCASSVFSGDNTGELFFGEGSRLTVL.

In DNA form, the CDR3 reads TGTGCCAGCAGGCCGGGACTCAATCAGCCCCAGCATTTT. Residues: CASRPGLNQPQHF. The chain recombines TRBV2 with TRBJ1-5, with TRBD1 as a possible D gene (5 bases). CDR3 length: 13 residues. V was cut by 6 bases and J by 3 bases, with 9 bases left in between. The germline V gene has CDR1 SNHLY and CDR2 FYNNEI.

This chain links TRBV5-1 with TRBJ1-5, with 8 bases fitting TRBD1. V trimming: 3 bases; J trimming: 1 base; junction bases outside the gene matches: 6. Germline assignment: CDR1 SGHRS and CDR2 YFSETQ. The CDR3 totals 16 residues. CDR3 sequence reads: CASSWGTGASNQPQHF. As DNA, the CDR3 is TGCGCCAGCAGCTGGGGGACAGGAGCCAGCAATCAGCCCCAGCATTTT.

This CDR3 reads CATSTSLSSNQPQHF. In DNA form, the CDR3 reads TGTGCCACCAGCACCTCTCTGTCCAGCAATCAGCCCCAGCATTTT. The chain joins TRBV15 to TRBJ1-5; D unclear. This CDR3 has 15 residues. Trimming shortened V by 4 bases and J by 1 base, and 11 bases separated the two germline ends. Germline values: CDR1 LNHNV, CDR2 YYDKDF (reference sequence).

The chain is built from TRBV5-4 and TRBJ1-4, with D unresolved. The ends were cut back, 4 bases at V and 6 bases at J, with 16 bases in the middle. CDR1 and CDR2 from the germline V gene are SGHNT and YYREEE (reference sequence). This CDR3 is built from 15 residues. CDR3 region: CASSPGWGGDEKLFF. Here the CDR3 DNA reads TGTGCCAGCAGCCCGGGATGGGGAGGTGATGAAAAACTGTTTTTT.

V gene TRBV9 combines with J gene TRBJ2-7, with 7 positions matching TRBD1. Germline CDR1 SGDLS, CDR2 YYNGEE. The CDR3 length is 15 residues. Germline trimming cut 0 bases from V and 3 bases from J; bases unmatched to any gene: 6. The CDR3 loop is CASSVGPGGNYEQYF. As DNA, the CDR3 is TGTGCCAGCAGCGTAGGACCAGGGGGAAACTACGAGCAGTACTTC.

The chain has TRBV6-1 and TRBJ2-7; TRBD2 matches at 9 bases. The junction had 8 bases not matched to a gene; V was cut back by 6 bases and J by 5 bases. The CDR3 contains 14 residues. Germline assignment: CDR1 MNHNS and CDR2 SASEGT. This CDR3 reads CASSRGIAGDEQYF. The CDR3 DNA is TGTGCCAGCAGCCGAGGGATAGCGGGAGACGAGCAGTACTTC.

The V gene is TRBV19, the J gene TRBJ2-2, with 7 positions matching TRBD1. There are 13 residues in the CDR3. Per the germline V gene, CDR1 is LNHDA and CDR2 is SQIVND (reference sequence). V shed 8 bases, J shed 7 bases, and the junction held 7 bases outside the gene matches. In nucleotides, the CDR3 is TGTGCCAGTGATAGGGGGCCCAACGGGGAGCTGTTTTTT. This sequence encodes CASDRGPNGELFF.

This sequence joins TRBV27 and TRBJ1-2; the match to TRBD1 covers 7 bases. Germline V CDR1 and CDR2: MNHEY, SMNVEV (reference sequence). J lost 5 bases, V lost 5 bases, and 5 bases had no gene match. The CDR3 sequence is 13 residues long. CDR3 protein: CASSPGTVYGYTF. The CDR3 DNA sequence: TGTGCCAGCAGTCCAGGGACAGTTTATGGCTACACCTTC.

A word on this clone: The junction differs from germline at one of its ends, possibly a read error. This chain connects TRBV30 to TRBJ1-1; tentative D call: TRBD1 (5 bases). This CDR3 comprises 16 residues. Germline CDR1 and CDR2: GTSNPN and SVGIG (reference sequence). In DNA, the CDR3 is TGTGCCTGGAGTGTACAGAAAGGGACTGAGAACATTGAAGCTTTCTTT. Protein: CAWSVQKGTENIEAFF.

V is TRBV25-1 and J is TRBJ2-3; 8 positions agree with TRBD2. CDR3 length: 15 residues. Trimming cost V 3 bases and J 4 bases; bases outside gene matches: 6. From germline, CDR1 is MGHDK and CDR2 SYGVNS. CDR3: CASSEVAGRADTQYF. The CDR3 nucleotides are TGTGCCAGCAGTGAGGTAGCGGGACGTGCAGATACGCAGTATTTT.

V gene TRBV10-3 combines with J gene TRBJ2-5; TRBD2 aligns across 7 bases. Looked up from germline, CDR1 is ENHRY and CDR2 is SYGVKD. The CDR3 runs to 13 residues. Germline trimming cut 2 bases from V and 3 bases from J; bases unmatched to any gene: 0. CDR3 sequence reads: CAISEAGEETQYF. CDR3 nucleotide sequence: TGTGCCATCAGTGAGGCGGGGGAAGAGACCCAGTACTTC.

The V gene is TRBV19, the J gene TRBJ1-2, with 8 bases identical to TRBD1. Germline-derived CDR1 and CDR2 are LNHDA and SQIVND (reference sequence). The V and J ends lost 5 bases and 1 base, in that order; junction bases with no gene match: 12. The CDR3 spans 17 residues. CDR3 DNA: TGTGCCAGTAGTTCCCGGGACAGGATGCAACGTAACTATGGCTACACCTTC. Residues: CASSSRDRMQRNYGYTF.

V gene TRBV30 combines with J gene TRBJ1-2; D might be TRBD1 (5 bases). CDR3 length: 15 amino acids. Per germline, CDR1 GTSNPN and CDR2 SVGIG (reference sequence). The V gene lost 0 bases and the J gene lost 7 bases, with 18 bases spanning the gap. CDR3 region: CAWSVQLGGVSGYTF. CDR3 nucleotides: TGTGCCTGGAGTGTTCAACTGGGGGGGGTGAGTGGCTACACCTTC.

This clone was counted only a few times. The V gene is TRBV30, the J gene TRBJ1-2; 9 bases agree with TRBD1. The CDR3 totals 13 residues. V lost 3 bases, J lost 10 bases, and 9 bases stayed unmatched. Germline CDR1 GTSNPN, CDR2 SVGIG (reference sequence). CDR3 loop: CAWSGQGPTSYTF. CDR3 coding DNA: TGTGCCTGGAGCGGACAGGGGCCTACATCCTACACCTTC. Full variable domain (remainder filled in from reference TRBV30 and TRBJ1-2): SQTIHQWPATLVQPVGSPLSLECTVEGTSNPNLYWYRQAAGRGLQLLFYSVGIGQISSEVPQNLSASRPQDRQFILSSKKLLLSDSGFYLCAWSGQGPTSYTFGSGTRLTVV.

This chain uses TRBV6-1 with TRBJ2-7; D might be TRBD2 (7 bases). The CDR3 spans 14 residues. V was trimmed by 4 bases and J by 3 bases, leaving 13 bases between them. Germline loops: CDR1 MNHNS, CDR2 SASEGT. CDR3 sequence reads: CASSVSGGYYEQYF. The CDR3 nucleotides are TGTGCCAGCAGTGTGTCGGGGGGCTACTACGAGCAGTACTTC.

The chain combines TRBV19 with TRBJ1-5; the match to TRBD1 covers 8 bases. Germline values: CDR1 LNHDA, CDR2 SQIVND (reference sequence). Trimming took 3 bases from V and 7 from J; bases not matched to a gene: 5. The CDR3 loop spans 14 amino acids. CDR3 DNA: TGTGCCAGTAGTATGCAGGGGGCAGAGCAGCCCCAGCATTTT. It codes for CASSMQGAEQPQHF.

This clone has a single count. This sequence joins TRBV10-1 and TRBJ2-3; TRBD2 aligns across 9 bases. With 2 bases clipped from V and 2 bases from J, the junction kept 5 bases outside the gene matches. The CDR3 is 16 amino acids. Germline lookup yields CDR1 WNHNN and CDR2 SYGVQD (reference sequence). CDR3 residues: CASSEALAGDTDTQYF. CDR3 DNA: TGCGCCAGCAGTGAGGCTTTAGCGGGGGACACAGATACGCAGTATTTT.

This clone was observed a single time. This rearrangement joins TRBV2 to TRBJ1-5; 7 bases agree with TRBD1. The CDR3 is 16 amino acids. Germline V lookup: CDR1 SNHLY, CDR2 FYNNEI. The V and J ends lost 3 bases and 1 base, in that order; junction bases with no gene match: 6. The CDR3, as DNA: TGTGCCAGCAGTGATGTCCGGACAGGAAGCAATCAGCCCCAGCATTTT. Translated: CASSDVRTGSNQPQHF.

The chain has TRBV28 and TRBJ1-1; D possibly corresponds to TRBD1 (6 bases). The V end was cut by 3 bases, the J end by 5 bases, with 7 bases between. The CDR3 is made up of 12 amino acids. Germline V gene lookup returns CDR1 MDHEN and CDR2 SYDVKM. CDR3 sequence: CASSFGQTEAFF. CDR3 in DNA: TGTGCCAGCAGTTTCGGACAGACTGAAGCTTTCTTT.